A selection of T cell receptor beta chains follows, all from one sample in a study of cytomegalovirus exposure and HLA in healthy donors. Libraries were prepared by immunoSEQ multiplex PCR; TCRdb keeps only in-frame clonotypes and omits some of them. Here the sample spans around 100,000 clones, about 70% being singletons. Sequenced material: PBMCs. These receptors all stem from a man in his thirties or forties in good health and CMV-seropositive. The conserved cysteine and the conserved F or W are not part of the CDR3 here.

CDR3aa,v_gene,j_gene
ASSQGGAGTTGELF,TRBV4-1,TRBJ2-2
ASSTGGGGKLF,TRBV6-5,TRBJ1-4
ASRFRGDNEQF,TRBV7-9,TRBJ2-1
ASTPPGVTGELF,TRBV6-6,TRBJ2-2
ASSIDPPAGGYNEQF,TRBV19,TRBJ2-1
SAYRTNTEAF,TRBV29-1,TRBJ1-1
ASSVGQGHNEKLF,TRBV2,TRBJ1-4
ASSYGAGATYEQY,TRBV19,TRBJ2-7
ASSQPGFQNIQY,TRBV11-2,TRBJ2-4
SSTLSGLGEVLALH,TRBV7-9,TRBJ1-6
ASSSQTGGNQPQH,TRBV19,TRBJ1-5
ASSPTGAANYGYT,TRBV4-2,TRBJ1-2
ASSFDNYQPQH,TRBV5-4,TRBJ1-5
ASSEGQRQPQH,TRBV2,TRBJ1-5
ASPTAETDAEGLEGYP,TRBV7-9,TRBJ1-2